These 3 T cell receptor beta chains were sequenced from one sample in a study of CD8 T cell repertoires and HIV-1 epitope variants. Sequencing used immunoSEQ multiplex PCR; TCRdb keeps in-frame clones, though not all of them. The repertoire consists of 5,800 or so clones, with under 75% occurring once and the leading ten covering roughly 40%. These TCRs are of unknown antigen specificity. Sequenced input: cultured CD8+ T cells derived from PBMCs. Source of these receptors: a male donor with HIV.

This chain joins TRBV9 and TRBJ2-5; D perhaps matches TRBD2 (5 bases). V lost 4 bases to trimming and J lost 2 bases, with 15 bases between them. Germline lookup yields CDR1 SGDLS and CDR2 YYNGEE. The CDR3 is 15 amino acids. CDR3 nucleotide sequence: TGTGCCAGCAGCTCCGCCGGGATAGATCAAGAGACCCAGTACTTC. Its translation: CASSSAGIDQETQYF.

A word on this clone: The junction shows a germline mismatch at one end, possibly a read error. Other DNA sequences of this sample code for an identical CDR3. The gene calls are TRBV15 and TRBJ1-1; no reliable D call. Germline V gene data show CDR1 as LNHNV and CDR2 as YYDKDF (reference sequence). The CDR3 spans 15 residues. CDR3 protein: CATSRDRGWWTEAFF. The DNA of the CDR3 is TGTGCCACCAGTAGAGACCGAGGGTGGTGGACTGAAGCTTTCTTT.

The chain couples TRBV25-1 to TRBJ2-7, with 7 nucleotides matching TRBD2. This CDR3 has 14 residues. The germline CDR1 and CDR2 sequences are MGHDK and SYGVNS. V trimming: 9 bases; J trimming: 0 bases; junction bases outside the gene matches: 8. This CDR3 reads CASESKRGSYEQYF. In DNA form, the CDR3 reads TGTGCCAGTGAAAGTAAGCGGGGCTCCTACGAGCAGTACTTC.